These 9 T cell receptor beta chains were sequenced from one sample in a study of blood T cell repertoires in COVID-19. Method: immunoSEQ multiplex PCR; TCRdb's copy keeps in-frame clones and lacks some. The sample yields about 120,000 clones, 69% seen once. The material sequenced was peripheral blood. The receptors were gathered from a woman in her 70s with acute or convalescent COVID-19.

This chain uses TRBV5-1 with TRBJ1-5; 9 bases match TRBD1. The germline gives CDR1 SGHRS, CDR2 YFSETQ. Trimming at V came to 4 bases and at J to 4 bases, leaving 15 bases not matched to a gene. CDR3 size: 18 residues. CDR3 nucleotide sequence: TGCGCCAGCAGCCGATCACCCGCTGGGACAGGGAGAAATCAGCCCCAGCATTTT. Its translation is CASSRSPAGTGRNQPQHF.

V and J are TRBV7-2 and TRBJ1-1, with 11 bases fitting TRBD1. The V gene end was trimmed by 5 bases and the J gene end by 5 bases; junction bases not matched to a gene: 13. Germline V gene sequence: CDR1 SGHTA, CDR2 FQGNSA. The CDR3 has 17 residues. CDR3 DNA: TGTGCCAGCAGCGCCGGACAGGGGGCACCTATGAGAACTGAAGCTTTCTTT. Translation gives CASSAGQGAPMRTEAFF.

The chain carries TRBV11-3 and TRBJ1-1, with D possibly TRBD1 on 5 matching bases. This CDR3 spans 13 amino acids. V was clipped by 1 base and J by 5 bases, with 8 bases between them. Germline lookup yields CDR1 SGHNT and CDR2 YENEEA. The CDR3 protein is CASSLVGGTEAFF. The CDR3 DNA follows: TGTGCCAGCAGCTTAGTCGGGGGAACTGAAGCTTTCTTT.

V is TRBV6-5 and J is TRBJ2-7; tentatively, D is TRBD2 (5 bases). The V end was cut by 2 bases, the J end by 7 bases, with 12 bases between. Germline CDR1 reads MNHEY; CDR2 reads SVGAGI. The CDR3 consists of 13 residues. The DNA for the CDR3 is TGTGCCAGCAGTTACGGCGGGTTGGTGGAGCAGTACTTC. This translates into CASSYGGLVEQYF.

The gene calls are TRBV21-1 and TRBJ1-4. TRBV21-1 represents a pseudogene. The CDR3 loop spans 17 amino acids. The CDR3 coding sequence is TGTGCCAGCAGCAAAGTGGAATTCGGGGAGGGGGGTGAAAAACTGTTTTTT. Translated, it gives CASSKVEFGEGGEKLFF.

The gene calls are TRBV20-1 and TRBJ2-7; 8 nucleotides match TRBD2. Germline values: CDR1 DFQATT, CDR2 SNEGSKA (reference sequence). The CDR3 contains 14 residues. Unmatched junction bases numbered 6, after V lost 3 bases and J lost 2 bases. CDR3 region: CSASGGGLPYEQYF. CDR3 DNA: TGCAGTGCTAGTGGCGGGGGGCTCCCCTACGAGCAGTACTTC.

The chain combines TRBV3-1 (or the pseudogene TRBV3-2) with TRBJ2-7; 11 bases are shared with TRBD2. V gave up 4 bases and J gave up 2 bases; unmatched junction bases: 4. The CDR3 spans 15 residues. The germline gives CDR1 LGHDT, CDR2 YNNKEL (reference sequence). The CDR3 sequence: CASSPIAGGTYEQYF. CDR3 in DNA: TGTGCCAGCAGCCCTATAGCGGGGGGGACCTACGAGCAGTACTTC.

This clone has a count of ten or more. The chain links TRBV6-1 to TRBJ2-2; TRBD1 is a possible D gene (5 bases). CDR1 is MNHNS, CDR2 SASEGT, per germline. CDR3 size: 15 residues. Trimming shortened V by 0 bases and J by 5 bases, and 10 bases separated the two germline ends. The CDR3 spells CASSEAKGRTGELFF. The CDR3 bases are TGTGCCAGCAGTGAAGCCAAGGGGCGGACCGGGGAGCTGTTTTTT.

This clone was seen once. The gene calls are TRBV5-1 and TRBJ1-1, with D unresolved. V lost 1 base to trimming and J lost 5 bases, with 9 bases between them. Germline V gene lookup returns CDR1 SGHRS and CDR2 YFSETQ. The CDR3 has 13 residues. Here the CDR3 reads CASSLREKTEAFF. CDR3 bases: TGCGCCAGCAGCTTGAGAGAGAAAACTGAAGCTTTCTTT. The full variable domain, in which reference TRBV5-1 and TRBJ1-1 provide the parts outside the CDR3, is KAGVTQTPRYLIKTRGQQVTLSCSPISGHRSVSWYQQTPGQGLQFLFEYFSETQRNKGNFPGRFSGRQFSNSRSEMNVSTLELGDSALYLCASSLREKTEAFFGQGTRLTVV.